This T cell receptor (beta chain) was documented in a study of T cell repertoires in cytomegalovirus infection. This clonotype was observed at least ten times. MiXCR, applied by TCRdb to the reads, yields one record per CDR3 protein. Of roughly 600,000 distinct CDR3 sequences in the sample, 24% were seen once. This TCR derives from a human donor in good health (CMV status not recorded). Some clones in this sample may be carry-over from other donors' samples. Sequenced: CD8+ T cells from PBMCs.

The chain's CDR3 is CASSLASQGWTEAFF. The CDR3 DNA sequence: TGTGCCAGCAGCTTAGCGTCACAGGGGTGGACTGAAGCTTTCTTT. The rearrangement links TRBV7-8 to TRBJ1-1; 7 positions agree with TRBD1. From germline, CDR1 is SGHVS and CDR2 FQNEAQ. V was clipped by 0 bases and J by 5 bases; unmatched bases: 6. This CDR3 has 15 amino acids. The full variable domain, its missing parts supplied by reference TRBV7-8 and TRBJ1-1, is GAGVSQSPRYKVAKRGQDVALRCDPISGHVSLFWYQQALGQGPEFLTYFQNEAQLDKSGLPSDRFFAERPEGSVSTLKIQRTQQEDSAVYLCASSLASQGWTEAFFGQGTRLTVV.